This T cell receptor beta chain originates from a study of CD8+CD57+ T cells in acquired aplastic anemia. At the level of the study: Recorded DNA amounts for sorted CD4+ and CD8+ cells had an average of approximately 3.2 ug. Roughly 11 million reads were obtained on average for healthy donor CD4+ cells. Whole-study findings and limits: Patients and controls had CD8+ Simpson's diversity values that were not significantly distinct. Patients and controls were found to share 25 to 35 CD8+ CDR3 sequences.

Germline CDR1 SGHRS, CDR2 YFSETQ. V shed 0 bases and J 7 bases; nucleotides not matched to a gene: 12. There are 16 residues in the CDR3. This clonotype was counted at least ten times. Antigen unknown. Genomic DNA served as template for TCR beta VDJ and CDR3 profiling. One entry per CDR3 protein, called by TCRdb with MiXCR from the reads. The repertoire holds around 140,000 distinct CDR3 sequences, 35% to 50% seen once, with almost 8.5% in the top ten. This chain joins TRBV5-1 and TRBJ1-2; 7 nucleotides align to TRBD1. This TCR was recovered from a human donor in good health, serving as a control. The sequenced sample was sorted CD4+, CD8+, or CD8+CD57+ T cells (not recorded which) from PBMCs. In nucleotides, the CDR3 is TGCGCCAGCAGCTTGGGGTACTCAACAGGGGAGAGTGGCTACACCTTC. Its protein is CASSLGYSTGESGYTF.